Included here is one TCR beta chain sequence, with context. This clonotype was detected only once. No antigen is known for it. Base qualities are not recorded, but no much larger clone differs from it by a single base. A solitary read yields weak support. This entry is derived from a study of CD8 T cells in Susac syndrome (dated by TCRdb to between 2018 and 2021). Some background on the complete study: The study used repertoire sequencing to test whether antigen drove CD8+ T cell activation and differentiation in Susac syndrome. CD8+ T cell repertoire clonality was compared between fewer than 13 healthy donors, approximately 14 Susac syndrome patients and some 15 multiple sclerosis patients. Overall study outcomes, separate from this receptor: The study acknowledged that relatively few individuals were included in the TCR sequencing and HLA analysis.

Relative to germline, V is 3 bases shorter and J is 6 bases shorter, with 12 bases between their ends. The CDR3 sequence holds 13 residues, the cysteine and phenylalanine included. Here the CDR3 DNA is all that survives: 39 bases in frame from base 1. RNA was extracted with the RNeasy kit and 0.5 to 1 ug was reverse transcribed using random hexamers. TCR beta CDR3 regions were amplified with the immunoSEQ multiplex PCR assay covering 54 Vbeta and 13 Jbeta segments. To correct PCR amplification bias, a synthetic template baseline was used for both primer optimization and computational correction. Regarding the original processing steps: Reads were annotated to V, D and J genes according to IMGT and were analyzed with immunoSEQ Analyzer, with only productive sequences retained. Clonality was calculated as one minus the Shannon entropy normalized by log2 of the number of productive unique sequences. Public and private clones were assessed among the 100 most prevalent clones of each patient and control. A clone was defined as Susac-specific if it was absent from the healthy and MS cohorts, from about a thousand published viral clones and from other ImmuneACCESS disease sequences. TCRdb redid the processing of the public reads, applying fastp at Q25 and MiXCR, and retained in-frame beta chains. All rows with the same CDR3 protein become a single entry with the most common DNA and genes. TCRdb, not the original authors, processed these V and J calls. This sample lists tens of thousands of distinct CDR3 sequences; around nine tenths were detected once. About 0.47% of the sample is held by the ten biggest clonotypes.

High-throughput TCR beta sequencing profiled peripheral blood CD8+ and CD4+ T cells from healthy donors, Susac syndrome patients and multiple sclerosis patients. Multiple sclerosis controls were treatment-naive patients with stable or active relapsing-remitting disease fulfilling revised McDonald criteria. CD8+ TEMRA cells were enriched by FACS, while bulk CD8+ and CD4+ T cells were purified by magnetic negative isolation. Blood was drawn into EDTA tubes, processed within 24 hours, and PBMCs were isolated by density gradient centrifugation. PBMCs intended for TCR sequencing were frozen in liquid nitrogen and were later thawed in a 37 degrees C water bath. The sorted or isolated CD4+, CD8+ and CD8+ TEMRA cells had a purity of 90% or higher.

This TCR came from a human donor with multiple sclerosis. This sequence uses TRBV12-3 or TRBV12-4 and TRBJ2-7; no D gene call is confident. Material: CD8+ T cells from PBMCs. Here is the DNA: TGTGCCAGCAGTTTTTCCATCCCCTCCGAGCAGTACTTC. This translates into CASSFSIPSEQYF.